Following are 21 T cell receptor beta chains from one sample sequenced in a study of T cell responses to AZD1222 COVID-19 vaccine. Here immunoSEQ multiplex PCR was the method, and the copy in TCRdb shows in-frame clones only, minus some. The sample holds roughly 91,000 clones, under 95% seen once. The sample here was peripheral blood, taken on day 0 of AZD1222 vaccination. These receptors came from an adult in good health.

The chain uses TRBV5-1 and TRBJ2-6; the D gene is possibly TRBD1 (5 bases). The length of the CDR3 is 15 residues. Germline loops: CDR1 SGHRS, CDR2 YFSETQ. V dropped 2 bases and J dropped 2 bases, with 8 bases sitting between them. CDR3 amino acids: CASSLARAGANVLTF. CDR3 nucleotides: TGCGCCAGCAGCTTAGCCAGGGCTGGGGCCAACGTCCTGACTTTC.

This chain uses TRBV5-1 with TRBJ2-1; either TRBD1 or TRBD2 may supply D (5 bases each). CDR1 is SGHRS, CDR2 YFSETQ, per germline. V lost 7 bases and J 0 bases, leaving 11 bases between the germline ends. This CDR3 contains 14 residues. The CDR3 loop is CASRDGYSYNEQFF. CDR3 nucleotides: TGCGCCAGCCGGGACGGATACTCCTACAATGAGCAGTTCTTC.

The chain carries TRBV7-9 and TRBJ1-4, with no clear D. V shed 8 bases and J shed 6 bases, with 13 bases lying between them. The CDR3 runs 13 residues. Germline V gene lookup returns CDR1 SEHNR and CDR2 FQNEAQ (reference sequence). DNA for the CDR3: TGTGCCAGCGGTAGCCTCTTCGATGAAAAACTGTTTTTT. Translation gives CASGSLFDEKLFF.

This chain links TRBV19 with TRBJ1-4, with TRBD1 as a possible D gene (6 bases). CDR1 and CDR2 (germline): LNHDA, SQIVND (reference sequence). The length of the CDR3 is 16 residues. The V and J ends lost 3 bases and 8 bases respectively, with 19 bases between them. The CDR3 is CASSIQVMGAGEKLFF. The CDR3 DNA reads TGTGCCAGTAGTATCCAGGTTATGGGGGCCGGGGAAAAACTGTTTTTT.

The gene calls are TRBV3-1 (or the pseudogene TRBV3-2) and TRBJ1-5, with TRBD1 as a possible D gene (5 bases). V lost 4 bases and J lost 1, with 11 bases in between. Germline V gives CDR1 LGHDT, CDR2 YNNKEL (reference sequence). The CDR3 loop spans 15 amino acids. The chain's CDR3 is CASSLGGRSNQPQHF. CDR3 DNA: TGTGCCAGCAGCCTGGGGGGTCGGAGCAATCAGCCCCAGCATTTT.

The chain links TRBV7-9 to TRBJ1-5; no clear D. CDR3 length equals 13 residues. The germline V and J ends were trimmed by 8 bases and 2 bases, with 10 bases remaining between them. The germline CDR1 and CDR2 sequences are SEHNR and FQNEAQ (reference sequence). The CDR3 DNA is TGTGCCAGCCAGACATCAGGCAATCAGCCCCAGCATTTT. This gives the protein CASQTSGNQPQHF.

The V and J genes are TRBV3-1 (or the pseudogene TRBV3-2) and TRBJ2-7, with D possibly being TRBD1 or TRBD2 (5 bases each). The germline V and J ends were trimmed by 3 bases and 3 bases, with 15 bases remaining between them. From germline, CDR1 is LGHDT and CDR2 YNNKEL (reference sequence). The CDR3 extends over 15 amino acids. The CDR3, as DNA: TGTGCCAGCAGCCAGACGGGGCAGTCTTTCTACGAGCAGTACTTC. This sequence encodes CASSQTGQSFYEQYF.

V is TRBV11-2 and J is TRBJ1-3, with D possibly matching TRBD1 (6 bases). This CDR3 region has 16 residues. The V end lost 2 bases, the J end lost 0 bases, and 11 bases lay between the germline ends. Germline V CDR1 and CDR2: SGHAT, FQNNGV. CDR3 amino acids: CASSLKGGSSGNTIYF. The CDR3 DNA reads TGTGCCAGCAGCTTAAAGGGGGGGAGCTCTGGAAACACCATATATTTT.

V gene TRBV3-1 (or the pseudogene TRBV3-2) combines with J gene TRBJ1-6; 8 bases agree with TRBD1. Germline lookup yields CDR1 LGHDT and CDR2 YNNKEL (reference sequence). V gave up 6 bases and J gave up 8 bases; unmatched junction bases: 12. The length of the CDR3 is 16 residues. The CDR3 region has the DNA TGTGCCAGCAGGGCCGGTAGACAGGGGCTGGATTCACCCCTCCACTTT. As protein: CASRAGRQGLDSPLHF.

V is TRBV19 and J is TRBJ1-5, with TRBD1 matching over 10 bases. V was clipped by 3 bases and J by 3 bases; unmatched bases: 8. Germline CDR1 LNHDA, CDR2 SQIVND (reference sequence). The CDR3 sequence is 17 residues long. CDR3 loop: CASSMGGDRGLNQPQHF. The CDR3 bases are TGTGCCAGTAGTATGGGAGGCGACAGGGGGCTCAATCAGCCCCAGCATTTT.

The chain employs TRBV3-1 (or the pseudogene TRBV3-2) and TRBJ1-6; no clear D. This CDR3 contains 13 residues. Germline assignment: CDR1 LGHDT and CDR2 YNNKEL (reference sequence). V was clipped by 1 base and J by 7 bases, with 5 bases between them. The CDR3 is CASSQVRNSPLHF. CDR3 DNA sequence: TGTGCCAGCAGCCAAGTGAGAAATTCACCCCTCCACTTT.

CDR3 region: CASSQTSGPYNEQFF. DNA for the CDR3: TGTGCCAGCAGCCAGACTAGCGGCCCTTACAATGAGCAGTTCTTC. The rearrangement joins TRBV7-3 to TRBJ2-1; 9 bases line up with TRBD2. Germline V gene lookup returns CDR1 SGHTA and CDR2 FQGTGA. CDR3 length: 15 residues. The ends lost 5 bases at V and 4 bases at J; junction bases unmatched: 6.

J is TRBJ1-1 and V is TRBV5-4; TRBD1 is a possible D gene (6 bases). The CDR3 has 14 amino acids. Germline CDR1 is SGHNT and CDR2 is YYREEE (reference sequence). V shed 4 bases and J shed 1 base, with 11 bases lying between them. This chain's CDR3 is CASSIGQPNTEAFF. The CDR3, as DNA: TGTGCCAGCAGCATCGGACAGCCGAACACTGAAGCTTTCTTT.

The rearrangement links TRBV4-2 to TRBJ2-7; TRBD1 is a possible D gene (6 bases). Germline CDR1 and CDR2: LGHNA and YNFKEQ. The CDR3 is made up of 16 amino acids. Trimming removed 4 bases from V and 9 bases from J, with 25 bases in between. The CDR3 protein is CASSRDGGQPEQWQYF. CDR3 nucleotide sequence: TGTGCCAGCAGCCGAGACGGAGGACAGCCAGAACAATGGCAGTACTTC.

The chain recombines TRBV27 with TRBJ2-7; D might be TRBD1 (6 bases). Germline CDR1 and CDR2: MNHEY and SMNVEV (reference sequence). The V end lost 5 bases, the J end lost 2 bases, and 19 bases lay between the germline ends. The CDR3 loop spans 16 amino acids. The chain's CDR3 is CASSPRGTQHTYEQYF. DNA for the CDR3: TGTGCCAGCAGTCCTAGGGGGACACAGCATACCTACGAGCAGTACTTC.

This rearrangement joins TRBV12-5 to TRBJ1-6, with D perhaps TRBD1 (6 bases). V gave up 7 bases and J gave up 1 base, with 11 bases separating them. Germline V gene sequence: CDR1 LGHNT, CDR2 FRNRAP. The CDR3 totals 15 residues. CDR3 protein: CASAPGVSYNSPLHF. DNA for the CDR3: TGTGCTAGTGCCCCAGGGGTTTCCTATAATTCACCCCTCCACTTT.

For the CDR3, the DNA is TGTGCCAGCAGTTGTTATGGGGGGGCGGGCATCAATCAGCCCCAGCATTTT. Its protein is CASSCYGGAGINQPQHF. The gene calls are TRBV27 and TRBJ1-5; D may be TRBD1 (6 bases). Germline V gives CDR1 MNHEY, CDR2 SMNVEV (reference sequence). The CDR3 loop spans 17 amino acids. V shed 4 bases and J shed 3 bases, with 19 bases lying between them.

The chain couples TRBV10-1 to TRBJ1-1; D not resolved. V lost 3 bases, J lost 0 bases, and 5 bases lay in between. Germline V gene lookup returns CDR1 WNHNN and CDR2 SYGVQD (reference sequence). The CDR3 is 13 residues long. The CDR3 coding sequence is TGCGCCAGCAGTGAAAACTTGAACACTGAAGCTTTCTTT. It codes for CASSENLNTEAFF.

V gene TRBV6-5 combines with J gene TRBJ2-7; tentative D call: TRBD2 (7 bases). The germline V and J ends were trimmed by 0 bases and 4 bases, with 16 bases remaining between them. The germline gives CDR1 MNHEY, CDR2 SVGAGI. This CDR3 has 16 residues. The CDR3 sequence is CASSYSGGGLRYEQYF. The CDR3 nucleotides are TGTGCCAGCAGTTACTCAGGGGGGGGCCTGCGTTACGAGCAGTACTTC.

The rearrangement links TRBV28 to TRBJ1-2; D is possibly TRBD1 (6 bases). CDR1 and CDR2 (germline): MDHEN, SYDVKM. The CDR3 runs to 16 residues. Trimming took 5 bases from V and 4 from J, leaving 20 bases between them. The CDR3 nucleotides are TGTGCCAGCAGTCGGACTGGGGGGGCCCCCCCCTATGGCTACACCTTC. Its translation: CASSRTGGAPPYGYTF.

This sequence joins TRBV9 and TRBJ1-1; D remains unclear. This CDR3 is 14 amino acids long. CDR1 is SGDLS, CDR2 YYNGEE, per germline. V lost 2 bases and J lost 1, with 9 bases in between. The CDR3 reads CASSVTEKNTEAFF. The CDR3 DNA reads as TGTGCCAGCAGCGTTACGGAGAAGAACACTGAAGCTTTCTTT.